This is a list of T cell receptor beta chains from one sample in a study of cytotoxic CD8 clonotypes in ibrutinib-treated CLL. The repertoire was sequenced with immunoSEQ multiplex PCR; TCRdb's copy has only in-frame clones and lacks some. The sample consists of tens of thousands of clones, about half of them appearing once. Sequenced here: PBMCs, sampled after 12 months of ibrutinib treatment. The receptors derive from a human donor with chronic lymphocytic leukemia. CDR3s include the opening cysteine and the closing phenylalanine or tryptophan. The D gene is left open where the match is weak. Only part of the rows carry a size: once, few, many, or a class if the clone is expanded.

13	many	-	TRBV30	TRBJ2-3	CAWSTSGADTQYF	TGTGCCTGGAGTACAAGCGGCGCAGATACGCAGTATTTT
15	few	-	TRBV6-5	TRBJ2-7	CASSYYGTRTYEQYF	TGTGCCAGCAGTTACTATGGGACGCGAACCTACGAGCAGTACTTC
15	few	TRBD2	TRBV5-1	TRBJ2-2	CASSLEVAGTGELFF	TGCGCCAGCAGCTTGGAGGTAGCGGGCACCGGGGAGCTGTTTTTT
15	-	-	TRBV27	TRBJ2-7	CASLFIGGMSYEQYF	TGTGCCAGTTTATTCATCGGGGGCATGTCCTACGAGCAGTACTTC
14	-	-	TRBV28	TRBJ2-1	CASSPTTHYNEQFF	TGTGCCAGCAGTCCGACGACCCATTACAATGAGCAGTTCTTC
16	-	-	TRBV21-1	TRBJ1-5	CASSKSLGSTYQPQHF	TGTGCCAGCAGCAAAAGTCTCGGTTCAACCTATCAGCCCCAGCATTTT
15	-	-	TRBV4-1	TRBJ2-1	CASSQDTGSYNEQFF	TGCGCCAGCAGCCAAGATACCGGGTCCTACAATGAGCAGTTCTTC
12	-	-	TRBV13	TRBJ1-1	CASRRQTTEAFF	TGTGCCAGCAGAAGGCAGACCACTGAAGCTTTCTTT
16	-	TRBD2	TRBV10-1	TRBJ2-3	CASRSRLAGERDTQYF	TGCGCCAGCAGATCCCGACTAGCGGGAGAAAGAGATACGCAGTATTTT
13	-	-	TRBV28	TRBJ2-5	CASSRSAKETQYF	TGTGCCAGCAGTAGATCTGCTAAGGAGACCCAGTACTTC
14	-	-	TRBV19	TRBJ2-7	CASAGDRLSYEQYF	TGTGCCAGCGCGGGGGACAGACTCTCCTACGAGCAGTACTTC
15	few	TRBD1	TRBV19	TRBJ1-1	CASSNGQGVNTEAFF	TGTGCCAGTAGTAACGGCCAGGGGGTTAACACTGAAGCTTTCTTT
17	-	TRBD1	TRBV7-2	TRBJ2-3	CASSFPSTGGMRDTQYF	TGTGCCAGCAGCTTCCCGTCGACAGGGGGCATGAGAGATACGCAGTATTTT
11	-	-	TRBV2	TRBJ2-5	CASTYQETQYF	TGTGCCAGCACCTACCAAGAGACCCAGTACTTC
16	-	-	TRBV6-4	TRBJ2-3	CASSEVRALLTDTQYF	TGTGCCAGCAGTGAAGTCCGGGCCCTTCTAACCGATACGCAGTATTTT
14	-	-	TRBV27	TRBJ1-5	CASSRPGPLEPQHF	TGTGCCAGCAGTCGACCGGGCCCCCTGGAGCCCCAGCATTTT
15	few	-	TRBV19	TRBJ1-4	CASRPAGEANEKLFF	TGTGCCAGTAGGCCCGCAGGGGAGGCTAATGAAAAACTGTTTTTT
15	-	-	TRBV28	TRBJ2-3	CASSKNPLSTDTQYF	TGTGCCAGCAGTAAAAATCCACTTAGCACAGATACGCAGTATTTT
15	once	-	TRBV7-2	TRBJ1-1	CASSPTPSMNTEAFF	TGTGCCAGCAGCCCTACCCCCAGTATGAACACTGAAGCTTTCTTT
16	-	TRBD1	TRBV5-1	TRBJ1-5	CASSLDGTGGNQPQHF	TGCGCCAGCAGCTTGGATGGGACAGGGGGCAATCAGCCCCAGCATTTT
12	-	-	TRBV29-1	TRBJ1-1	CSARRGGTEAFF	TGCAGCGCCAGGAGAGGGGGGACTGAAGCTTTCTTT
16	-	TRBD2	TRBV10-2	TRBJ2-2	CASRGLAGGRTGELFF	TGCGCCAGCAGGGGACTAGCGGGAGGGCGCACCGGGGAGCTGTTTTTT
13	few	-	TRBV18	TRBJ2-7	CASSRLSGDEQYF	TGTGCCAGCTCACGGCTTAGCGGTGACGAGCAGTACTTC
13	-	-	TRBV15	TRBJ2-3	CATSRDRVETQYF	TGTGCCACCAGCAGAGACAGGGTAGAGACGCAGTATTTT
15	-	-	TRBV7-9	TRBJ2-7	CASSLAGVREYEQYF	TGTGCCAGCAGCTTAGCAGGCGTAAGGGAGTACGAGCAGTACTTC
14	-	-	TRBV7-9	TRBJ1-2	CASSSPGRQYGYTF	TGTGCCAGCAGCTCGCCGGGACGCCAGTATGGCTACACCTTC
15	once	TRBD2	TRBV11-3	TRBJ2-1	CASSFDSGINNEQFF	TGTGCCAGCAGCTTCGACAGCGGGATAAACAATGAGCAGTTCTTC
12	-	-	TRBV7-8	TRBJ2-7	CASSVTTYEQYF	TGTGCCAGCAGCGTGACTACCTACGAGCAGTACTTC
12	-	-	TRBV29-1	TRBJ1-3	CSVGGTGNTIYF	TGCAGCGTTGGGGGGACTGGAAACACCATATATTTT
17	few	TRBD1	TRBV28	TRBJ1-2	CASSSPGQGPLDYGYTF	TGTGCCAGCAGTTCCCCGGGACAGGGTCCCCTAGACTATGGCTACACCTTC
18	-	-	TRBV7-6	TRBJ2-2	CASSRTLGAGKNTGELFF	TGTGCCAGCAGCCGGACTTTGGGCGCGGGGAAAAACACCGGGGAGCTGTTTTTT
13	-	-	TRBV4-1	TRBJ2-7	CASSQDIAYEQYF	TGCGCCAGCAGCCAAGACATAGCCTACGAGCAGTACTTC
13	-	-	TRBV5-1	TRBJ1-2	CASSLDTNYGYTF	TGCGCCAGCAGCTTGGACACTAACTATGGCTACACCTTC
14	few	-	TRBV28	TRBJ1-5	CATPGTYSNQPQHF	TGTGCCACCCCGGGGACATATAGCAATCAGCCCCAGCATTTT
14	-	TRBD1	TRBV14	TRBJ2-5	CASRRQGAAETQYF	TGTGCCAGCAGGCGACAGGGGGCGGCGGAGACCCAGTACTTC
14	many	-	TRBV2	TRBJ2-4	CASTRDTAKNIQYF	TGTGCCAGCACTAGGGACACGGCCAAAAACATTCAGTACTTC
12	-	TRBD1	TRBV27	TRBJ2-7	CASRQGAGEQYF	TGTGCCAGCAGACAGGGGGCGGGGGAGCAGTACTTC
14	-	TRBD1	TRBV29-1	TRBJ2-7	CSVRGQGGSYEQYF	TGCAGCGTCCGGGGACAGGGGGGTTCCTACGAGCAGTACTTC
15	-	TRBD1	TRBV27	TRBJ2-1	CASKSGQRYYNEQFF	TGTGCCAGCAAATCGGGACAGCGTTACTACAATGAGCAGTTCTTC
13	-	-	TRBV2	TRBJ2-1	CASSGWAYNEQFF	TGTGCCAGCAGTGGTTGGGCCTACAATGAGCAGTTCTTC
15	-	-	TRBV2	TRBJ1-1	CASSERGLPNTEAFF	TGTGCCAGCAGTGAAAGGGGTCTTCCAAACACTGAAGCTTTCTTT
15	-	-	TRBV14	TRBJ1-1	CASSPQGRVGTEAFF	TGTGCCAGCAGCCCCCAGGGTAGAGTTGGCACTGAAGCTTTCTTT
15	-	TRBD2	TRBV5-1	TRBJ2-7	CASSLNLGGSYEQYF	TGCGCCAGCAGCTTGAATCTGGGGGGGTCCTACGAGCAGTACTTC
13	-	-	TRBV30	TRBJ2-5	CAWSGIGEETQYF	TGTGCCTGGAGTGGGATAGGAGAAGAGACCCAGTACTTC
16	-	-	TRBV19	TRBJ1-5	CASSIWAGEPREPQHF	TGTGCCAGTAGTATATGGGCAGGGGAACCCCGAGAGCCCCAGCATTTT
13	-	TRBD1	TRBV28	TRBJ1-3	CATTGVSGNTIYF	TGTGCCACCACAGGGGTTTCTGGAAACACCATATATTTT
19	-	-	TRBV7-9	TRBJ2-7	CASSLAPFTGSSRTYEQYF	TGTGCCAGCAGCTTAGCACCCTTTACCGGGAGTTCAAGGACTTACGAGCAGTACTTC
13	few	TRBD1	TRBV2	TRBJ1-2	CASSYRGDYGYTF	TGTGCCAGCAGTTACAGGGGAGACTATGGCTACACCTTC
15	few	TRBD1	TRBV5-1	TRBJ1-2	CASSLDRGDSYGYTF	TGCGCCAGCAGCTTGGACAGGGGGGACTCCTATGGCTACACCTTC
16	-	TRBD2	TRBV7-9	TRBJ2-2	CASSLGLAANTGELFF	TGTGCCAGCAGCTTAGGCCTAGCGGCGAACACCGGGGAGCTGTTTTTT
13	-	-	TRBV7-2	TRBJ1-5	CASSFRGTQPQHF	TGTGCCAGCAGCTTCAGGGGAACTCAGCCCCAGCATTTT
15	-	TRBD1	TRBV9	TRBJ1-2	CASSVGTGADYGYTF	TGTGCCAGCAGCGTCGGTACAGGGGCGGACTATGGCTACACCTTC
13	-	-	TRBV30	TRBJ2-5	CAWSVRGQETQYF	TGTGCCTGGAGTGTACGAGGTCAAGAGACCCAGTACTTC
15	-	TRBD2	TRBV11-2	TRBJ2-1	CASSPPWREMDEQFF	TGTGCCAGCAGCCCCCCATGGCGGGAGATGGATGAGCAGTTCTTC
13	-	-	TRBV7-6	TRBJ2-1	CASSTGLRGEQFF	TGTGCCAGCAGCACAGGTTTACGTGGCGAGCAGTTCTTC
14	-	-	TRBV27	TRBJ2-6	CASSLGSGANVLTF	TGTGCCAGCAGTCTGGGCTCTGGGGCCAACGTCCTGACTTTC
15	-	-	TRBV28	TRBJ1-2	CASNGQQGGLSGYTF	TGTGCCAGCAATGGACAGCAGGGAGGTTTAAGTGGCTACACCTTC